This T cell receptor (beta chain) was documented in a study of blood T cell repertoires in COVID-19. Only in-frame clones appear in the TCRdb table, and some are missing; sequencing was by immunoSEQ multiplex PCR. The sample yields 390,000 or so clones, about 90% seen once. This CDR3 region has 15 residues. Trimming took 4 bases from V and 7 from J; bases not matched to a gene: 8. Germline values: CDR1 SGHRS, CDR2 YFSETQ. The TCR originated in a woman aged 25 to 39 with COVID-19, enrolled during active disease. The source material was peripheral blood. The V and J genes are TRBV5-1 and TRBJ2-3; 11 bases map to TRBD2. The CDR3 DNA follows: TGCGCCAGCAGCCAAACTAGCGGGAGAGTTAATACGCAGTATTTT. Translating it yields CASSQTSGRVNTQYF.